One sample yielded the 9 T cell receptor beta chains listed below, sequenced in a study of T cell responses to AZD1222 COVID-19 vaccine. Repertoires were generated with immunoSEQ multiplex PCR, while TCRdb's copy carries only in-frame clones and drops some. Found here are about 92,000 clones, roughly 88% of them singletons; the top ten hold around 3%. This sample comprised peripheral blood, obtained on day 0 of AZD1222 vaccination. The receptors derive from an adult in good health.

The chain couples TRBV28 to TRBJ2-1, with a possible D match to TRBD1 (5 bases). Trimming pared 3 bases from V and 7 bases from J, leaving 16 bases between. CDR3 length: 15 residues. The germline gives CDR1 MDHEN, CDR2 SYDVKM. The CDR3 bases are TGTGCCAGCAGTTTCCAGGGCCCGATGTTGAATGAGCAGTTCTTC. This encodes CASSFQGPMLNEQFF.

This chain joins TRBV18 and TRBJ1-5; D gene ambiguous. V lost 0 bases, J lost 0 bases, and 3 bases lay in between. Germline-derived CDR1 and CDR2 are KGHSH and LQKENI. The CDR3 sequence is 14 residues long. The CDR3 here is CASSPPYSNQPQHF. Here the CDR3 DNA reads TGTGCCAGCTCACCACCCTATAGCAATCAGCCCCAGCATTTT.

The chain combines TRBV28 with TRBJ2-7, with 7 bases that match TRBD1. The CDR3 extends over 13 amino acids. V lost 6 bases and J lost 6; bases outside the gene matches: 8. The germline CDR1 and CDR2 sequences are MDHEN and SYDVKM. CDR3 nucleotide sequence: TGTGCCAGCAGGCGAACAGGGGCCTCCGAGCAGTACTTC. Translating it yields CASRRTGASEQYF.

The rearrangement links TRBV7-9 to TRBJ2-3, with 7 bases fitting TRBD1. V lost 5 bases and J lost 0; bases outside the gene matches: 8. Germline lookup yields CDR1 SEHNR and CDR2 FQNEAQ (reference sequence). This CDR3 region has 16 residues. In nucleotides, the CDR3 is TGTGCCAGCAGCCCGAGGGACAGAGTTAGCACAGATACGCAGTATTTT. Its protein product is CASSPRDRVSTDTQYF.

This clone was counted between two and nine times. The CDR3, as DNA: TGTGCCAGCAGTTCACTACAACTTGACAGGGACTACCAAGAGACCCAGTACTTC. It encodes CASSSLQLDRDYQETQYF. The chain recombines TRBV6-2 or TRBV6-3 with TRBJ2-5; D perhaps matches TRBD1 (7 bases). In germline, CDR1 is MNHEY, CDR2 SVGEGT. Trimming stripped 4 bases from V and 0 bases from J, with 21 bases between. The CDR3 is 18 amino acids.

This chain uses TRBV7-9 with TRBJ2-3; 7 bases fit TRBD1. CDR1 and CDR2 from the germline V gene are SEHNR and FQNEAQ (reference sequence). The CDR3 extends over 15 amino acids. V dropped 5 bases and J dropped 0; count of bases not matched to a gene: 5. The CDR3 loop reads CASSPSTGSTDTQYF. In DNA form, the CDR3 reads TGTGCCAGCAGCCCTTCGACAGGGAGCACAGATACGCAGTATTTT.

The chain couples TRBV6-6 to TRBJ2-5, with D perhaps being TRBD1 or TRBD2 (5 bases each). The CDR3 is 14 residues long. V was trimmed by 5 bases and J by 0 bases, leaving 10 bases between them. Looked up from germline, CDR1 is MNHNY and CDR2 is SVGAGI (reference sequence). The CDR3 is CASSNPGHQETQYF. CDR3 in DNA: TGTGCCAGCAGTAATCCGGGACACCAAGAGACCCAGTACTTC.

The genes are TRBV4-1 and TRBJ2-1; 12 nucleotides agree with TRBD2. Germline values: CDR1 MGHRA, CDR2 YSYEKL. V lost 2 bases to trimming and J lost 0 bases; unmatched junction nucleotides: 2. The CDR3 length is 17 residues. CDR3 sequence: CASSQRGLAGSYNEQFF. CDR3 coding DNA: TGCGCCAGCAGCCAAAGGGGACTAGCGGGCTCCTACAATGAGCAGTTCTTC.

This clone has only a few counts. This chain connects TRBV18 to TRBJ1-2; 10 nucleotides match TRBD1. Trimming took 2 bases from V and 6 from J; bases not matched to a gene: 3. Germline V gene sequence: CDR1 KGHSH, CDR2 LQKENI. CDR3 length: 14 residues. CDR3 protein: CASSPDRGLDGYTF. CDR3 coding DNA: TGTGCCAGCTCACCAGACAGGGGGCTAGATGGCTACACCTTC.